This T cell receptor (beta chain) comes out of a study of T cells in Graves' hyperthyroidism and ophthalmopathy (dated by TCRdb to the late 2010s). For context, the study as a whole: Peripheral blood samples were taken at initial diagnosis, before any treatment was given. To identify TCR V-J signatures that set the groups apart, the researchers used a discovery cohort of about a hundred patients, made up of around 40 with Graves' ophthalmopathy and some 55 with stable Graves' hyperthyroidism. An independent validation cohort of 18 to 20 hyperthyroidism patients and about 15 patients who later progressed to ophthalmopathy tested prospective prediction of ophthalmopathy. The 100 or so discovery patients were randomly split 7:3 into training and test sets. In addition, the study compared T-cell repertoires in thyroid tissue and in blood from about six Graves' hyperthyroidism patients. Following sampling, methimazole starting at 30 mg daily was given to hyperthyroidism patients, and high-dose intravenous methylprednisolone was given to ophthalmopathy patients. The paper reports TCR Vbeta CDR3 sequencing of more than 120 peripheral blood samples: fewer than 50 ophthalmopathy, under 80 hyperthyroidism and some 17 progressor patients.

TCR beta CDR3 regions were amplified from RNA transcripts. The TCR CDR3 was subjected to a first round of RT-PCR using the HTBI primer set and the Qiagen OneStep RT-PCR kit. Libraries were constructed in a second round of multiplex PCR, after which size selection and purification were performed. Sequencing of the libraries was done on an Illumina HiSeq2000 using paired-end 100 bp reads. The published analysis was carried out like this. SOAPnuke was used to process the raw data, with reads discarded if the reads contained adapters or uncalled bases, had a mean Phred below 15, or lacked an exact constant-primer or identifier match. COPE v1.2.5 was used to merge high-quality paired reads, and clonotypes were defined as unique nucleotide sequences. Clonotypes were aligned to IMGT TRBV, TRBD and TRBJ reference segments using MiTCR v1.1. Analysis was restricted to V-J combinations with a frequency above 0.0001, which covered 98% to 99.2% of repertoires. A TCS score was defined as the ratio between F50 (clonal expansion) and ExV (chaos), using BLOSUM62-based TCRdist between CDR3 peptides within each V-J. Welch's t-statistics and random forest reduced several hundred V-J features to 13, which were used in a naive Bayes classifier (R e1071). The raw public data were reprocessed by TCRdb itself: fastp quality trimming at Q25, MiXCR clonotype calling, in-frame beta chains only. Each entry merges the rows of one CDR3 protein and shows their most common DNA and genes. Here the V and J calls rest on TCRdb's processing, not on the authors' analysis. In all, the sample holds over 350,000 distinct CDR3 sequences, and more than 12% of those were seen once. 25% to 30% of the sample is in the top ten clones.

Ophthalmopathy patients had moderately to severely active disease, Clinical Activity Score of at least 3, NOSPECS grade of at least 4, and duration under 3 months. Any patient with an uncontrolled infection, another autoimmune disease, pregnancy or lactation was excluded. Diagnoses relied on clinical symptoms, serum thyroxine and TRAb, thyroid ultrasound and orbital computed tomography. PBMCs were isolated from roughly 10 ml of fresh peripheral blood by Ficoll-Paque density gradient centrifugation. Total RNA was extracted using Trizol reagent, and RNA quality was assessed on an Agilent 2100 Bioanalyzer. The table lists this clonotype with many counts. Its antigen is not yet known. At one end, the junction sequence differs from germline, possibly due to a read error. Study-wide conclusions, independent of this receptor: No statistical method was used to fix the sample size in advance, and group allocation was not hidden from the investigators. Most expanded thyroid clonotypes (frequency above 0.001) were also detected in blood, suggesting blood repertoires may reflect thyroid immune responses. A 13 V-J signature model separated ophthalmopathy from stable hyperthyroidism, with over 85% sensitivity and roughly 84% specificity in cross-validation and 80%/75% in testing. In validation, progression to ophthalmopathy was predicted by the model with roughly 69% sensitivity and 72.22% specificity, a median of approximately 6.5 months before onset.

The CDR3 covers 14 residues, taking in both the cysteine and the phenylalanine. Here the CDR3 DNA is all that survives: 42 bases in frame from base 1. The germline V gene sets CDR1 to KGHSH and CDR2 to LQKENI. This receptor was obtained from a man aged 50 to 60 with Graves' ophthalmopathy. Sequenced input: blood. The chain was built from TRBV18 and TRBJ2-1; no D segment can be confidently identified. The DNA is TGTGCCAGCTCACCACAGACCTCCAACAATGAGCAGTTCTTC. It translates as CASSPQTSNNEQFF.